The clone carrying this TCR beta chain has at least ten counts. What it binds is unknown. Building the TCR beta libraries relied on iRepertoire HTBI primers, and CDR3 regions underwent Arm-PCR. TCRdb processed the multiplex PCR reads anew with MiXCR; each CDR3 protein has one entry. The sample shows about 470,000 distinct CDR3 sequences, approximately 15% of them seen only once. The data were taken from a study of regulatory T cells in long-lasting Graves disease. The CDR3 consists of 14 residues. Between the trimmed V and J ends, which lost 4 bases and 5 bases, there was a span of 11 bases. Per germline, CDR1 SNHLY and CDR2 FYNNEI. Time point in this sample: newly diagnosed GD, antithyroid drugs for less than 3 months. Generation of the TCR library employed RNA extracted from PBMCs. The study's findings and limits: Graves' patients with persistent disease showed TCR diversity lower than patients newly diagnosed. Persistent disease samples used TRBV28, TRBJ1-2 and TRBJ2-5 preferentially.

The sample was also linked to a second study, of T cells in Graves' hyperthyroidism and ophthalmopathy. That study adds: The primer set for the first-round RT-PCR of the TCR CDR3 was HTBI.

The receptor's source is a young woman with Graves disease. The starting material was peripheral blood mononuclear cells (PBMCs), obtained at new diagnosis, from a patient treated with antithyroid drugs. The chain recombines TRBV2 with TRBJ1-4; D remains unclear. In DNA, the CDR3 is TGTGCCAGCAGTGGGACGGTGAGAAATGAAAAACTGTTTTTT. As protein: CASSGTVRNEKLFF.